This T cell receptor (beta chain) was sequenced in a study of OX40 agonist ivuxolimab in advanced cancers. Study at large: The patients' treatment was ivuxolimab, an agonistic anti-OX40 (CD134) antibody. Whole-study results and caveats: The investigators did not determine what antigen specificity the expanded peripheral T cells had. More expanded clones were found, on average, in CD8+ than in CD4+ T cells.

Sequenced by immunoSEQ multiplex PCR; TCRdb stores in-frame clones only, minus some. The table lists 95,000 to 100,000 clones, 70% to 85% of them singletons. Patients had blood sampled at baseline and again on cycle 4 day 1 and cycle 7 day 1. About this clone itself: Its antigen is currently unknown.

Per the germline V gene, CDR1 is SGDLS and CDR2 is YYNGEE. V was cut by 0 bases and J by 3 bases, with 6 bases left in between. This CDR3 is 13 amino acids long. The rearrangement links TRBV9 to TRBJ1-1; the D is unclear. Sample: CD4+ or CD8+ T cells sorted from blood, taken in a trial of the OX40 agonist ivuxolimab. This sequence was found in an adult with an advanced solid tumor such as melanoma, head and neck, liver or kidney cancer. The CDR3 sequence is CASSVGRHTEAFF. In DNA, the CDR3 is TGTGCCAGCAGCGTAGGACGGCACACTGAAGCTTTCTTT.